This T cell receptor beta chain stems from a study of technical replicates of blood from a handful of donors. Profiling relied on immunoSEQ multiplex PCR, and the TCRdb table lists in-frame clones only, not all of them. The sample includes 50,000 to 80,000 clones, around 89% of them seen just once. V shed 1 base, J shed 5 bases, and the junction held 2 bases outside the gene matches. This CDR3 has 14 amino acids. The germline CDR1 and CDR2 sequences are LGHNA and YNFKEQ. The TCR originated in a human donor in good health. Some clones in this sample may be carry-over from other donors' samples. This sequence joins TRBV4-2 and TRBJ1-5; 7 nucleotides agree with TRBD1. The specimen sequenced was PBMCs. The CDR3 bases are TGTGCCAGCAGCCAAGTAGGGGGCTATCAGCCCCAGCATTTT. Residues: CASSQVGGYQPQHF.